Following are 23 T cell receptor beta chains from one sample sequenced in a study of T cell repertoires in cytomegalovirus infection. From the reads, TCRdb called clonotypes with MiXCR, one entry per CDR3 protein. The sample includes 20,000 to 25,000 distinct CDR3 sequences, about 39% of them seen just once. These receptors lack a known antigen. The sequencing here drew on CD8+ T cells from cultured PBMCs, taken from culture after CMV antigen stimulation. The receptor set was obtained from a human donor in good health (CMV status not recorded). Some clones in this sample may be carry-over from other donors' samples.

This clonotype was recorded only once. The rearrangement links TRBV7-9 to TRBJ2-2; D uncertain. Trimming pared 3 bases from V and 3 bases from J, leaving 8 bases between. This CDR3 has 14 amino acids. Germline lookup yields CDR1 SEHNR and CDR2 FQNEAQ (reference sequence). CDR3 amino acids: CASSLKDDTGELFF. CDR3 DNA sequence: TGTGCCAGCAGCTTGAAGGATGACACCGGGGAGCTGTTTTTT.

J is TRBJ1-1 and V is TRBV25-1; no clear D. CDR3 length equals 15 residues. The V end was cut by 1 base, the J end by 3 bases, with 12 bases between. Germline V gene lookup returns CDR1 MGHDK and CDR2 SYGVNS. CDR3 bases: TGTGCCAGCAGTGAATTAAGGGAAGGTCACACTGAAGCTTTCTTT. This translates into CASSELREGHTEAFF.

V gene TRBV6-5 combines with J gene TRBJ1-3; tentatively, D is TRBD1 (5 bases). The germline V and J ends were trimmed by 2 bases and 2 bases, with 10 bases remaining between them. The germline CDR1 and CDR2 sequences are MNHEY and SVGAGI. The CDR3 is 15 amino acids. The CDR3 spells CASSYGRDPGNTIYF. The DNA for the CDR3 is TGTGCCAGCAGTTACGGCAGGGACCCTGGAAACACCATATATTTT.

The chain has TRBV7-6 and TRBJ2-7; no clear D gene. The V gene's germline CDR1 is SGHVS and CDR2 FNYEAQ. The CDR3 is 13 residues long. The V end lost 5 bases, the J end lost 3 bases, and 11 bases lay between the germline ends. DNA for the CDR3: TGTGCCAGCAGCAACACAGCCTACTACGAGCAGTACTTC. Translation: CASSNTAYYEQYF.

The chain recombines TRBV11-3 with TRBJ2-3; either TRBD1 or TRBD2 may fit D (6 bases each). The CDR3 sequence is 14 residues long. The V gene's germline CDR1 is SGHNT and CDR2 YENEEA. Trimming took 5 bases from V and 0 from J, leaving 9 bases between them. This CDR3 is CASSQGGSTDTQYF. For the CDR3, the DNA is TGTGCCAGCAGCCAAGGGGGGAGCACAGATACGCAGTATTTT.

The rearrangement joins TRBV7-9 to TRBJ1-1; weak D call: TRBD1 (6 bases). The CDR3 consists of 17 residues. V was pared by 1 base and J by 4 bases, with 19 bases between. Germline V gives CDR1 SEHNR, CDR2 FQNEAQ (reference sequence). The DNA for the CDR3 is TGTGCCAGCAGCTTAGGGGCAGGGGTAGCTTCTGGCACTGAAGCTTTCTTT. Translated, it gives CASSLGAGVASGTEAFF.

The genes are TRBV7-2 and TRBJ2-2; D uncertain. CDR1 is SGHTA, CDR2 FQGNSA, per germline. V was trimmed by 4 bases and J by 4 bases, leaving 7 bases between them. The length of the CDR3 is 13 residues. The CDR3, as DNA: TGTGCCAGCAGCTCCACCCCCACCGGGGAGCTGTTTTTT. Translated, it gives CASSSTPTGELFF.

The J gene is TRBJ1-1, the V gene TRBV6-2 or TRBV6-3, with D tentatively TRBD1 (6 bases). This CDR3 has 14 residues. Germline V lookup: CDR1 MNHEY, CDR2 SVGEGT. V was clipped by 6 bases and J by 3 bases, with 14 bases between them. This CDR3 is CASSQRQEYTEAFF. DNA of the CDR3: TGTGCCAGCAGCCAGAGACAGGAGTACACTGAAGCTTTCTTT.

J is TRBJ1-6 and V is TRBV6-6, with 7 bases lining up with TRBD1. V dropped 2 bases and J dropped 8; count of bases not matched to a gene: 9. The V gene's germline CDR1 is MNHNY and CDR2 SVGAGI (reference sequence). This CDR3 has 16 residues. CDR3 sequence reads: CASSYPWTGGDSPLHF. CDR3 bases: TGTGCCAGCAGTTACCCGTGGACAGGAGGAGATTCACCCCTCCACTTT.

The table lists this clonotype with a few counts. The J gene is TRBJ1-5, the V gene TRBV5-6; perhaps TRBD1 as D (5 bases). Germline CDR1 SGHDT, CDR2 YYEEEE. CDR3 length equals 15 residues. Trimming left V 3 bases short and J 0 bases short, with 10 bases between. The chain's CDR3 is CASSSQVYSNQPQHF. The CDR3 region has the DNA TGTGCCAGCAGCTCACAGGTTTATAGCAATCAGCCCCAGCATTTT.

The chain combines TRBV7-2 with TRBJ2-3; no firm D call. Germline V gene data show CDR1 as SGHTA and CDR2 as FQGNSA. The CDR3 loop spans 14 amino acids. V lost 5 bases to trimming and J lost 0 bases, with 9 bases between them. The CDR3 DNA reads TGTGCCAGCAGCGCTACCCCTAGCACAGATACGCAGTATTTT. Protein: CASSATPSTDTQYF.

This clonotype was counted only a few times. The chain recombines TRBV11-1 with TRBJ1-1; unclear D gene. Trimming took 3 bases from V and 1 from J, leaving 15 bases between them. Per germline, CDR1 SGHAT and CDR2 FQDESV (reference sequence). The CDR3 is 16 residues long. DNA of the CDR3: TGTGCCAGCAGCTTTGGGTGGGAGGTTTCGAACACTGAAGCTTTCTTT. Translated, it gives CASSFGWEVSNTEAFF.

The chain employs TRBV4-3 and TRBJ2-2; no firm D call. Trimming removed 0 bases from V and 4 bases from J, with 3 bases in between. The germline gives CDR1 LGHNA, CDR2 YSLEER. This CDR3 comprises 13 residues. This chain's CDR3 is CASSQDRTGELFF. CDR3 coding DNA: TGCGCCAGCAGCCAAGATCGCACCGGGGAGCTGTTTTTT.

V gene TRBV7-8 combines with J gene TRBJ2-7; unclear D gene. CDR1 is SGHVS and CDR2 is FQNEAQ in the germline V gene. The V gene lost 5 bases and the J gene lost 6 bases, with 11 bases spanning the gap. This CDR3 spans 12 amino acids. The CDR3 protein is CASSPGSGEQYF. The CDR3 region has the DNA TGTGCCAGCAGCCCCGGATCGGGCGAGCAGTACTTC.

The CDR3 DNA is TGTGCCAGCAGCCGGTCGAGTGGGGGCTATGGCTACACCTTC. Amino acid sequence: CASSRSSGGYGYTF. The gene calls are TRBV7-4 and TRBJ1-2; D may be TRBD1 (5 bases). V was trimmed by 5 bases and J by 4 bases, leaving 14 bases between them. Germline V CDR1 and CDR2: SGHVT, SQSDAQ. The CDR3 extends over 14 amino acids. Full variable domain (rest looked up from reference TRBV7-4 and TRBJ1-2): GAGVSQSPRYKVAKRGRDVALRCDSISGHVTLYWYRQTLGQGSEVLTYSQSDAQRDKSGRPSGRFSAERPERSVSTLKIQRTEQGDSAVYLCASSRSSGGYGYTFGSGTRLTVV.

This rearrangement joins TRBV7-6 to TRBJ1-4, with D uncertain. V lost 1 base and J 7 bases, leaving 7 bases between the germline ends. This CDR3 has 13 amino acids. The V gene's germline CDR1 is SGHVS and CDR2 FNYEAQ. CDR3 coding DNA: TGTGCCAGCAGCTTAGATGGAACTGAAAAACTGTTTTTT. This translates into CASSLDGTEKLFF. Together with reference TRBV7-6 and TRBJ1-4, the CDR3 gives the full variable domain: GAGVSQSPRYKVTKRGQDVALRCDPISGHVSLYWYRQALGQGPEFLTYFNYEAQQDKSGLPNDRFSAERPEGSISTLTIQRTEQRDSAMYRCASSLDGTEKLFFGSGTQLSVL.

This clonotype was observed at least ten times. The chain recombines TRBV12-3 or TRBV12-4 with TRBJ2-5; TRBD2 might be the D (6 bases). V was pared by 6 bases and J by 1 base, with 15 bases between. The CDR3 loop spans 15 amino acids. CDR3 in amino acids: CASRGLASTQETQYF. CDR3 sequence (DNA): TGTGCCAGCAGAGGGCTAGCGAGTACCCAAGAGACCCAGTACTTC.

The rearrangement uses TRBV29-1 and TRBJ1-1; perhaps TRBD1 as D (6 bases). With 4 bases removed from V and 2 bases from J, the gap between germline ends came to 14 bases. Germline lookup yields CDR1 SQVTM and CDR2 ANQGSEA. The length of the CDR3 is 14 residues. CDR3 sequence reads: CSVGPGQTNTEAFF. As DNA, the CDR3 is TGCAGCGTTGGACCAGGACAGACCAACACTGAAGCTTTCTTT.

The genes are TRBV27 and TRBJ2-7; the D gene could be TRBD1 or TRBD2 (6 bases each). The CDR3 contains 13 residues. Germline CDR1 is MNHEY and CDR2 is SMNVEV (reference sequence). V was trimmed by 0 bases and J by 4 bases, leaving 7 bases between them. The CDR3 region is CASSLSGGYEQYF. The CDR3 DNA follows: TGTGCCAGCAGTTTATCAGGGGGGTACGAGCAGTACTTC.

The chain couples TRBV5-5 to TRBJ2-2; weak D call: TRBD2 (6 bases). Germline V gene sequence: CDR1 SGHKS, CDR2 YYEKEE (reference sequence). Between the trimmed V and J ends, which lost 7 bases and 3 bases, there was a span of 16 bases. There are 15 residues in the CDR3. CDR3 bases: TGTGCCAGCTTCGGGGGTCAGGGAGACACCGGGGAGCTGTTTTTT. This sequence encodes CASFGGQGDTGELFF.

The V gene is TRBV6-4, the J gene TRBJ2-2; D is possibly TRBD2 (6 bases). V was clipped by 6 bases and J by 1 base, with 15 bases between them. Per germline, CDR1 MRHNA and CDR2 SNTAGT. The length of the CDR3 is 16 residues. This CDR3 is CASSESPEGNTGELFF. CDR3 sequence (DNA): TGTGCCAGCAGCGAAAGCCCGGAGGGGAACACCGGGGAGCTGTTTTTT.

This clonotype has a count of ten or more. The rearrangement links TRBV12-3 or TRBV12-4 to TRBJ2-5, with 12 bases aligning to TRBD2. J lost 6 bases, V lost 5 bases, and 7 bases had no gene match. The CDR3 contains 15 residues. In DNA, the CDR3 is TGTGCCAGCAGTCAAGGACTAGCGGGGTTGAAGACCCAGTACTTC. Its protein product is CASSQGLAGLKTQYF.

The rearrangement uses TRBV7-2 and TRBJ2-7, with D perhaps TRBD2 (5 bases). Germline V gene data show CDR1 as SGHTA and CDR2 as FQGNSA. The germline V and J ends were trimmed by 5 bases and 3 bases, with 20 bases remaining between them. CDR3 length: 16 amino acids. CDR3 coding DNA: TGTGCCAGCAGCCCACCCGGAGGTGGTAGAGACTACGAGCAGTACTTC. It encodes CASSPPGGGRDYEQYF. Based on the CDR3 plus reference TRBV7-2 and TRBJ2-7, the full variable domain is GAGVSQSPSNKVTEKGKDVELRCDPISGHTALYWYRQSLGQGLEFLIYFQGNSAPDKSGLPSDRFSAERTGGSVSTLTIQRTQQEDSAVYLCASSPPGGGRDYEQYFGPGTRLTVT.